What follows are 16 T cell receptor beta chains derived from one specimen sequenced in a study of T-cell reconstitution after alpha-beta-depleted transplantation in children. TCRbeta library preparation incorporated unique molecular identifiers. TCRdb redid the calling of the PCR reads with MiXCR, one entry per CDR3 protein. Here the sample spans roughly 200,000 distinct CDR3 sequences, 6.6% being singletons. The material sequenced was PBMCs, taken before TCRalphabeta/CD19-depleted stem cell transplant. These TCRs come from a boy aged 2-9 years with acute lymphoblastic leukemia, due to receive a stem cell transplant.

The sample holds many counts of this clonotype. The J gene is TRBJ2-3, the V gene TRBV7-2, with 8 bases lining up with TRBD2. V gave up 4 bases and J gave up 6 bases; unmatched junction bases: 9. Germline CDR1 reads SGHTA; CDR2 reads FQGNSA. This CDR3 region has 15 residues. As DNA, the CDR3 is TGTGCCAGCAGCTCCTTAGCGGGGTGGGCTGATACGCAGTATTTT. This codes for CASSSLAGWADTQYF.

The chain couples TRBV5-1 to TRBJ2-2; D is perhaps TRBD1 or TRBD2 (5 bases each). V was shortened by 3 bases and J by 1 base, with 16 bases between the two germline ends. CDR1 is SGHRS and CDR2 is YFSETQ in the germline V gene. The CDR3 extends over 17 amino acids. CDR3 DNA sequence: TGCGCCAGCAGCTGGCCCCGGGGCCGACGGAACACCGGGGAGCTGTTTTTT. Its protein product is CASSWPRGRRNTGELFF.

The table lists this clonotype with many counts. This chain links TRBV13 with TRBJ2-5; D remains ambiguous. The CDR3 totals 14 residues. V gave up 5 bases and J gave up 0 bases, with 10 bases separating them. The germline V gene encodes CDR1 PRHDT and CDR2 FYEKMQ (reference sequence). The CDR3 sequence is CASSLSTYQETQYF. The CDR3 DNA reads TGTGCCAGCAGCCTTTCGACGTACCAAGAGACCCAGTACTTC. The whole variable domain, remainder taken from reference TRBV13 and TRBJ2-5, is AAGVIQSPRHLIKEKRETATLKCYPIPRHDTVYWYQQGPGQDPQFLISFYEKMQSDKGSIPDRFSAQQFSDYHSELNMSSLELGDSALYFCASSLSTYQETQYFGPGTRLLVL.

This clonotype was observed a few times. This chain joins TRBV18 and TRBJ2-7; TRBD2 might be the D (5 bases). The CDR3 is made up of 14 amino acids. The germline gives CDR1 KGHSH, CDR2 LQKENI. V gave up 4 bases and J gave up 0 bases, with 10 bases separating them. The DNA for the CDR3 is TGTGCCAGCTCACAGGCACGGGGCTCCTACGAGCAGTACTTC. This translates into CASSQARGSYEQYF.

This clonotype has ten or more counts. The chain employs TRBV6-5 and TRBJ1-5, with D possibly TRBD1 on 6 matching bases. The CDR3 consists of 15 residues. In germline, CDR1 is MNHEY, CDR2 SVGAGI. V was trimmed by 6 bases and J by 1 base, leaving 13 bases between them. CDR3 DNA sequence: TGTGCCAGCAGGAGAAACAGGGACAGCAATCAGCCCCAGCATTTT. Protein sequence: CASRRNRDSNQPQHF.

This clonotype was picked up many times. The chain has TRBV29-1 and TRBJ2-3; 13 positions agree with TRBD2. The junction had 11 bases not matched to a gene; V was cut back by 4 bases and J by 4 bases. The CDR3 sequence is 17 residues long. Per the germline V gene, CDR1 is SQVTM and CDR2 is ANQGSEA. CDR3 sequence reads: CSVGFRGTSGAADTQYF. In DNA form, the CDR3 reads TGCAGCGTTGGATTTCGAGGGACTAGCGGGGCGGCAGATACGCAGTATTTT.

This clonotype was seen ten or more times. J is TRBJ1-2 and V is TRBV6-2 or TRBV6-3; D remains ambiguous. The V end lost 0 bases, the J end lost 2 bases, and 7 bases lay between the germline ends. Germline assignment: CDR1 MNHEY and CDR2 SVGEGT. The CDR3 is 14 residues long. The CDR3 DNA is TGTGCCAGCAGTTACTCGGGAAGAAACTATGGCTACACCTTC. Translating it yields CASSYSGRNYGYTF.

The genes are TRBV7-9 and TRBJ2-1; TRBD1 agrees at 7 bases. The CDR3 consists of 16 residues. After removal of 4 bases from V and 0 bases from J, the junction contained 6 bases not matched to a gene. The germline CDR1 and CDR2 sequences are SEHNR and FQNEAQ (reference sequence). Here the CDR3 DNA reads TGTGCCAGCAGCTCGAGCAGGGGGAGCTCCTACAATGAGCAGTTCTTC. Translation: CASSSSRGSSYNEQFF.

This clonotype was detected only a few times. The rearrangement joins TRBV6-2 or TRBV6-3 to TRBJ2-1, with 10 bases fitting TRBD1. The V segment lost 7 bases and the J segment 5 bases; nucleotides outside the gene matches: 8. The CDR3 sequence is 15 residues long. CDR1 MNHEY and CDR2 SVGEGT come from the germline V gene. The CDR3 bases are TGTGCCAGCAAACCGGGACAGGGGACACACAATGAGCAGTTCTTC. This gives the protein CASKPGQGTHNEQFF.

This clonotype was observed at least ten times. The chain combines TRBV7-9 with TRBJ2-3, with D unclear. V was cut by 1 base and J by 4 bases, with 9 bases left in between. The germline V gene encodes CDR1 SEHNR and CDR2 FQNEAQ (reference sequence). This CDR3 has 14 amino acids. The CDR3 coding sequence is TGTGCCAGCAGCTTAGTCCCGTACCCAGATACGCAGTATTTT. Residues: CASSLVPYPDTQYF. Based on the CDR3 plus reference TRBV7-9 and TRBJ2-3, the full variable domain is DTGVSQNPRHKITKRGQNVTFRCDPISEHNRLYWYRQTLGQGPEFLTYFQNEAQLEKSRLLSDRFSAERPKGSFSTLEIQRTEQGDSAMYLCASSLVPYPDTQYFGPGTRLTVL.

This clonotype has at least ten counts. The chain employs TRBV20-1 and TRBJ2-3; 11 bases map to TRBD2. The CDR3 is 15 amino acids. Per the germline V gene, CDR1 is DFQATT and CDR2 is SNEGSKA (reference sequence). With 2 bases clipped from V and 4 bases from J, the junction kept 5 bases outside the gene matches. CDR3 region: CSARQLAGVADTQYF. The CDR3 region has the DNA TGCAGTGCTAGACAACTAGCGGGGGTTGCAGATACGCAGTATTTT.

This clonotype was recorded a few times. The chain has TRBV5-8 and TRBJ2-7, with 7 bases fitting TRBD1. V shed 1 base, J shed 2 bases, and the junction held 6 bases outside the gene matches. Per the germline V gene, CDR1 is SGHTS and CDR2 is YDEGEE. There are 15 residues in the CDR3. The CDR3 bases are TGTGCCAGCAGCTTGCAAGGGACAGAGACCTACGAGCAGTACTTC. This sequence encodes CASSLQGTETYEQYF.

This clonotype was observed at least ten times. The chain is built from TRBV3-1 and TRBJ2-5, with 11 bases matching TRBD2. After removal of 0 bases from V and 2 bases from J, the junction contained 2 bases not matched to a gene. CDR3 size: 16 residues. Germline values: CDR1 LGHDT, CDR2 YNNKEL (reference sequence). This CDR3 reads CASSQDPSGGQETQYF. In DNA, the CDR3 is TGTGCCAGCAGCCAAGATCCTAGCGGGGGGCAAGAGACCCAGTACTTC.

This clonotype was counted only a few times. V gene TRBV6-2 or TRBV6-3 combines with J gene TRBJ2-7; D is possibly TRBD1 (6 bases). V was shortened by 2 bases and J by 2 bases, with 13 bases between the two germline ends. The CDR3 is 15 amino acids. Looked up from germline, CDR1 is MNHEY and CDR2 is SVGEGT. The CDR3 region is CASSYPGRGPYEQYF. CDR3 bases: TGTGCCAGCAGTTACCCAGGCAGGGGTCCCTACGAGCAGTACTTC.

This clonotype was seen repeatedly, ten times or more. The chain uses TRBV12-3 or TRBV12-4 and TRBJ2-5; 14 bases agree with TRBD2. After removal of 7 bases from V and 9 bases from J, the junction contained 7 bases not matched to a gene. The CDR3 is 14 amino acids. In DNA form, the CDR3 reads TGTGCCAGCATCTCGGGACTAGCGGGGGAAGCCCAGTACTTC. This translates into CASISGLAGEAQYF.

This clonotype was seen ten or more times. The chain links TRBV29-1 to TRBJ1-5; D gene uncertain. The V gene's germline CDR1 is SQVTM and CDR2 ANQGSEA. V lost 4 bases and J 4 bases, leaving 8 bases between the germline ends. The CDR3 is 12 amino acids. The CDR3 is CSVGLGNQPQHF. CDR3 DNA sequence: TGCAGCGTTGGCCTCGGAAATCAGCCCCAGCATTTT.